A single sample gave rise to the 17 T cell receptor beta chains below, sequenced in a study of cytomegalovirus exposure and HLA in healthy donors (dated by TCRdb to the late 2010s). The method behind the library was the immunoSEQ multiplex PCR assay. For the multiplex PCR, a mixture combining 60 forward primers for TCR Vbeta segments and 13 reverse primers for TCR Jbeta segments was used. TCRdb provides this immuneACCESS table in a form limited to in-frame rearrangements. Some clones are lacking; in checked studies, under half of them reflect an unresolved V gene, and why the rest are absent is not known. Across this sample there are tens of thousands of clones, with about nine tenths seen only once. The ten top clones hold 9% to 9.5% of the sample. The source material was PBMCs. The source is a man aged 30 to 45 in good health and CMV-seropositive.

This clone has just one count. This chain links TRBV28 with TRBJ2-2; 7 bases map to TRBD2. V trimming: 6 bases; J trimming: 4 bases; junction bases outside the gene matches: 11. The CDR3 length is 16 residues. The germline V gene encodes CDR1 MDHEN and CDR2 SYDVKM. DNA for the CDR3: TGTGCCAGCAGCCCTTTGAGCGGGACGTTCACCGGGGAGCTGTTTTTT. Its protein product is CASSPLSGTFTGELFF.

This clone was recorded once. The chain links TRBV11-2 to TRBJ2-5; D unresolved. Germline V gives CDR1 SGHAT, CDR2 FQNNGV. The CDR3 runs to 12 residues. The V end was cut by 5 bases, the J end by 3 bases, with 7 bases between. The CDR3 loop is CASSVSEETQYF. In DNA, the CDR3 is TGTGCCAGCAGCGTCTCGGAAGAGACCCAGTACTTC.

This rearrangement joins TRBV15 to TRBJ2-1; 7 bases line up with TRBD2. Germline trimming cut 3 bases from V and 9 bases from J; bases unmatched to any gene: 2. Germline-derived CDR1 and CDR2 are LNHNV and YYDKDF (reference sequence). The CDR3 has 12 residues. The CDR3 nucleotides read TGTGCCACCAGCAGGCGGGAGAGTGAGCAGTTCTTC. As protein: CATSRRESEQFF.

The chain employs TRBV7-2 and TRBJ2-5; 11 bases match TRBD2. The length of the CDR3 is 17 residues. Germline V CDR1 and CDR2: SGHTA, FQGNSA. The J segment lost 7 bases and the V segment lost 2 bases, leaving 12 bases of the junction unmatched. The CDR3 sequence: CASSLWSPLAGDGTQYF. The CDR3 nucleotides are TGTGCCAGCAGCTTATGGTCCCCACTAGCGGGAGATGGGACCCAGTACTTC.

The chain joins TRBV19 to TRBJ1-2; 10 nucleotides match TRBD1. The germline V gene has CDR1 LNHDA and CDR2 SQIVND (reference sequence). The CDR3 has 17 amino acids. Trimming at V came to 7 bases and at J to 4 bases, leaving 15 bases not matched to a gene. CDR3 sequence: CASTLGQGGDLLYGYTF. The CDR3 DNA is TGTGCCAGTACCCTAGGACAGGGGGGGGATTTGCTCTATGGCTACACCTTC.

This chain links TRBV5-4 with TRBJ2-1; perhaps TRBD2 as D (6 bases). Germline V gene data show CDR1 as SGHNT and CDR2 as YYREEE (reference sequence). Trimming removed 0 bases from V and 5 bases from J, with 9 bases in between. The CDR3 loop spans 14 amino acids. The CDR3 region is CASSLGTTNNEQFF. DNA for the CDR3: TGTGCCAGCAGCTTGGGGACTACAAACAATGAGCAGTTCTTC.

The V and J genes are TRBV29-1 and TRBJ2-2; 7 positions match TRBD1. V shed 5 bases, J shed 4 bases, and the junction held 4 bases outside the gene matches. Germline V gives CDR1 SQVTM, CDR2 ANQGSEA. This CDR3 contains 13 residues. CDR3 residues: CSVKGASTGELFF. In nucleotides, the CDR3 is TGCAGCGTTAAGGGGGCCAGCACCGGGGAGCTGTTTTTT.

The genes are TRBV28 and TRBJ2-1; TRBD1 aligns across 8 bases. The V segment lost 6 bases and the J segment 0 bases; nucleotides outside the gene matches: 7. The CDR3 has 16 amino acids. Germline CDR1 MDHEN, CDR2 SYDVKM. The CDR3 reads CASRGRQGSSYNEQFF. CDR3 nucleotide sequence: TGTGCCAGCAGGGGTCGACAGGGGAGCTCCTACAATGAGCAGTTCTTC.

The J gene is TRBJ1-1, the V gene TRBV11-2; D ambiguous. CDR1 is SGHAT and CDR2 is FQNNGV in the germline V gene. This CDR3 has 13 residues. The ends were cut back, 4 bases at V and 6 bases at J, with 12 bases in the middle. CDR3 sequence (DNA): TGTGCCAGCAGCTCAGGTTTAGTTTCTGAAGCTTTCTTT. It codes for CASSSGLVSEAFF.

CDR3 region: CASRRSGGNSPLHF. The CDR3 DNA reads as TGTGCCAGCAGGCGGTCAGGGGGTAATTCACCCCTCCACTTT. The V gene is TRBV27, the J gene TRBJ1-6, with 7 bases matching TRBD1. Per germline, CDR1 MNHEY and CDR2 SMNVEV (reference sequence). Unmatched junction bases numbered 5, after V lost 6 bases and J lost 6 bases. CDR3 length: 14 residues.

The V and J genes are TRBV7-2 and TRBJ1-1, with 7 bases that match TRBD1. Trimming removed 1 base from V and 3 bases from J; junction bases left unmatched: 5. This CDR3 has 15 residues. From germline, CDR1 is SGHTA and CDR2 FQGNSA. The CDR3 region is CASSLVGGRDTEAFF. The CDR3 DNA reads as TGTGCCAGCAGCTTAGTAGGGGGCAGGGACACTGAAGCTTTCTTT.

J is TRBJ1-1 and V is TRBV4-1; tentative D call: TRBD1 (6 bases). The germline CDR1 and CDR2 sequences are MGHRA and YSYEKL. This CDR3 contains 12 residues. Trimming removed 3 bases at V and 8 bases at J, with 10 bases between. In DNA form, the CDR3 reads TGCGCCAGCAGCCAGAACAGGGACGAAGCTTTCTTT. Translation: CASSQNRDEAFF.

In this sample, this clone turned up once. V gene TRBV28 combines with J gene TRBJ2-1; 12 bases align to TRBD2. This CDR3 is 15 amino acids long. Germline assignment: CDR1 MDHEN and CDR2 SYDVKM. The junction had 7 bases not matched to a gene; V was cut back by 5 bases and J by 8 bases. This CDR3 reads CASSPLAGGRDEQFF. Here the CDR3 DNA reads TGTGCCAGCAGTCCTCTAGCGGGAGGGCGGGATGAGCAGTTCTTC.

The chain employs TRBV10-3 and TRBJ2-1, with 10 bases that match TRBD2. This CDR3 has 15 residues. Germline CDR1 and CDR2: ENHRY and SYGVKD. The trim removed 3 bases at V and 8 bases at J, leaving 7 bases unmatched. The CDR3 sequence: CAISDPGTSVDEQFF. In DNA form, the CDR3 reads TGTGCCATCAGTGATCCCGGGACTAGCGTGGATGAGCAGTTCTTC.

The chain is built from TRBV5-1 and TRBJ2-7, with 15 bases identical to TRBD2. V gave up 4 bases and J gave up 7 bases; unmatched junction bases: 6. The CDR3 extends over 15 amino acids. Germline V CDR1 and CDR2: SGHRS, YFSETQ. CDR3 region: CASSPRTSGRGEQYF. The CDR3 DNA follows: TGCGCCAGCAGCCCCCGGACTAGCGGGAGGGGAGAGCAGTACTTC.

The chain recombines TRBV5-8 with TRBJ2-4, with 8 bases identical to TRBD2. Trimming took 0 bases from V and 11 from J; bases not matched to a gene: 10. The CDR3 has 15 amino acids. Germline V lookup: CDR1 SGHTS, CDR2 YDEGEE. The CDR3 sequence is CASSLGSGTRNVQYF. Written as DNA, the CDR3 is TGTGCCAGCAGCTTGGGTTCCGGGACTAGAAATGTTCAGTACTTC.

This clone was counted once. J is TRBJ2-7 and V is TRBV25-1, with 9 bases lining up with TRBD1. This CDR3 has 16 residues. The V and J ends lost 6 bases and 2 bases, in that order; junction bases with no gene match: 11. Germline V lookup: CDR1 MGHDK, CDR2 SYGVNS. The CDR3 bases are TGTGCCAGCAGATTATTTCGGGACAGGGAAGCCTACGAGCAGTACTTC. It is translated as CASRLFRDREAYEQYF.